This T cell receptor beta chain was found in a study of T-cell memory formation after mild COVID-19. From the 5' RACE reads, TCRdb called clonotypes with MiXCR, one entry per CDR3 protein. This repertoire shows over 120,000 distinct CDR3 sequences, around 25% found once; its top ten account for around a quarter. CDR3 length equals 15 residues. Germline lookup yields CDR1 ENHRY and CDR2 SYGVKD. V shed 3 bases and J 4 bases; nucleotides not matched to a gene: 4. Specimen: PBMCs or a T cell subset sorted from them (not recorded which). The rearrangement joins TRBV10-3 to TRBJ2-1; 9 nucleotides match TRBD1. The clonotype originates from an adult woman who had mild COVID-19 (a few samples of this study predate the infection). Cell type and time point are not known. CDR3 sequence (DNA): TGTGCCATCAGTGAAACAGGGGGCGGTTACAATGAGCAGTTCTTC. It codes for CAISETGGGYNEQFF.